This T cell receptor (beta chain) was found in a study of human versus mouse CDR3 diversity and MHC coevolution. General study results and limits: Humans had the largest estimated TCR beta repertoire, 1.5 million to 2 million clonotypes. Clonal inequality was lowest in two of the three human donors. Human CDR3s averaged more deletions and insertions than mouse CDR3s. Human T cells were selected on over five MHC II alleles.

Using immunoSEQ multiplex PCR, the repertoire was profiled, and TCRdb retains in-frame clones only, with some absent. The table shows more than 55,000 clones, with 94% occurring only once. As to this clone: The antigen is not known.

The CDR3 length is 17 residues. Germline loops: CDR1 SGHTA, CDR2 FQGTGA. Trimming took 4 bases from V and 4 from J; bases not matched to a gene: 13. This chain joins TRBV7-3 and TRBJ2-3, with TRBD2 identical over 8 bases. The receptor's source is a person in their sixties or seventies in good health. The specimen was naive CD4+ T cells from blood. Subset in this sample: CD45RO-negative CD62L-positive naive CD4 T cells. This CDR3 is CASSSGLAPTAADTQYF. Here the CDR3 DNA reads TGTGCCAGCAGCTCCGGACTAGCACCTACAGCGGCAGATACGCAGTATTTT.